The clone carrying this TCR beta chain was recorded at least ten times. The antigen remains undetermined. Time point indicated: newly diagnosed GD, antithyroid drugs for less than 3 months. Construction of the TCR library relied on RNA isolated from PBMCs. The data originate from a study of regulatory T cells in long-lasting Graves disease. Study findings and constraints: Analysis covered peripheral blood alone, not thyroid tissue.

Arm-PCR of CDR3 regions and iRepertoire HTBI primers were used to build TCR beta libraries. TCRdb itself ran the multiplex PCR reads through MiXCR, one entry per CDR3 protein. The data show 560,000 or so distinct CDR3 sequences, approximately 16% seen once. Separately, the same data were catalogued under a study of T cells in Graves' hyperthyroidism and ophthalmopathy. That publication notes: It was considered stable Graves' hyperthyroidism when ophthalmopathy did not progress within 18 months. In the first-round RT-PCR of the TCR CDR3, the HTBI primer set was used.

This clonotype originated in a man between 18 and 35 years old with Graves disease. The material was peripheral blood mononuclear cells (PBMCs), obtained at new diagnosis, from a patient treated with antithyroid drugs.

CDR3 nucleotide sequence: TGTGCCATCAGTGAGGACCGTTGGGGTGAAGCTTTCTTT. It encodes CAISEDRWGEAFF. The chain couples TRBV10-3 to TRBJ1-1; no clear D gene. Germline CDR1 ENHRY, CDR2 SYGVKD. The CDR3 consists of 13 residues. V gave up 2 bases and J gave up 7 bases, with 11 bases separating them.